The 28 T cell receptor beta chains below come from one sample, sequenced in a study of T cell clonality in common variable immunodeficiency. Generated by immunoSEQ multiplex PCR, the TCRdb table keeps only in-frame clones and is missing some. The sample lists tens of thousands of clones, none appearing once, the ten largest making up roughly a tenth. The sample was peripheral blood mononuclear cells. The receptors were sampled from a person aged 18 to 70 in good health.

In the case of this clone: The CDR3 end lies 3 residues beyond the end of the read and is filled in from the germline J gene. This chain links TRBV19 with TRBJ1-6; no clear D. Germline V lookup: CDR1 LNHDA, CDR2 SQIVND (reference sequence). There are 13 residues in the CDR3. The sequenced CDR3 bases are TGTGCCAGCAACTCCGGGTATGAGCAGCCC. The encoded protein is CASNSGYEQP. The complete CDR3 sequence is CASNSGYEQPLHF.

In its sample, this clone was seen many times. The sequenced fragment ends 3 residues before the CDR3 boundary, so the rest is inferred from the germline J gene. The same CDR3 is also encoded by other DNA sequences in this sample. The rearrangement uses TRBV11-2 and TRBJ2-1, with 7 positions matching TRBD1. CDR3 size: 12 residues. Germline V lookup: CDR1 SGHAT, CDR2 FQNNGV. V dropped 7 bases and J dropped 8; count of bases not matched to a gene: 5. The CDR3 loop reads CASTLQGDEQFF. CDR3 DNA (partial): TGTGCCAGCACCCTCCAGGGGGATGAG. The variable domain in full, with the rest retrieved from reference TRBV11-2 and TRBJ2-1, is EAGVAQSPRYKIIEKRQSVAFWCNPISGHATLYWYQQILGQGPKLLIQFQNNGVVDDSQLPKDRFSAERLKGVDSTLKIQPAKLEDSAVYLCASTLQGDEQFFGPGTRLTVL.

As regards this clone: The read stops 3 residues short of the end of the CDR3; the missing end is completed from the germline J gene. The V call is TRBV2, the J call TRBJ1-2, with D hard to call. The CDR3 consists of 13 residues. Germline CDR1 reads SNHLY; CDR2 reads FYNNEI. This chain's CDR3 is CASGRGWQETYTF. The part of the CDR3 DNA that was read is TGTGCTAGCGGGCGGGGATGGCAAGAGACC.

This clone has only a few counts. The DNA ends 3 residues before the CDR3 does, and the rest of the CDR3 is filled in from the germline J gene. The chain combines TRBV6-1 with TRBJ1-1; TRBD1 is a possible D gene (6 bases). The CDR3 is 13 amino acids. Per the germline V gene, CDR1 is MNHNS and CDR2 is SASEGT. The CDR3 DNA, read in part, is TGTGCCAGCAGTGACCCCCAGGGGATTACA. Its translation: CASSDPQGIT. In full, the CDR3 is CASSDPQGITAFF.

This clone has only a few counts. The read is 3 residues too short to cover the CDR3 end, so that end is filled in from the germline J gene. The chain recombines TRBV19 with TRBJ1-2, with D possibly matching TRBD1 (5 bases). The V end lost 7 bases, the J end lost 2 bases, and 8 bases lay between the germline ends. The CDR3 contains 12 residues. Germline assignment: CDR1 LNHDA and CDR2 SQIVND (reference sequence). The CDR3 bases that were read are TGTGCCAGTACCGAGGGGAACTATGGC. It is translated as CASTEGNYG. In full, the CDR3 is CASTEGNYGYTF.

This clone was counted many times. The read halts 3 residues ahead of the CDR3 end, with the missing end drawn from the germline J gene. The V call is TRBV20-1, the J call TRBJ2-7; 8 bases agree with TRBD2. Germline V CDR1 and CDR2: DFQATT, SNEGSKA (reference sequence). The V gene end was trimmed by 3 bases and the J gene end by 2 bases; junction bases not matched to a gene: 3. This CDR3 is 13 amino acids long. The CDR3 is CSASEREPYEQYF. The sequenced part of the CDR3 DNA is TGCAGTGCTAGTGAGCGGGAGCCCTACGAG.

In its sample, this clone was seen many times. The sequence runs out 3 residues before the end of the CDR3; the remainder is reconstructed from the germline J gene. J is TRBJ2-1 and V is TRBV20-1; possible D gene TRBD2, 7 bases. This CDR3 is built from 15 residues. V was clipped by 6 bases and J by 7 bases, with 22 bases between them. Germline V gene data show CDR1 as DFQATT and CDR2 as SNEGSKA (reference sequence). The CDR3 bases that were read are TGCAGTGCCGCAGGGGCAGGGAGGGTCAGGAATGAG. Its protein is CSAAGAGRVRNE. The full CDR3 protein is CSAAGAGRVRNEQFF.

In this sample, this clone turned up many times. The read ends 3 residues early relative to the CDR3; the germline J gene fills the gap. The chain combines TRBV5-1 with TRBJ2-1; D perhaps matches TRBD2 (6 bases). CDR1 is SGHRS, CDR2 YFSETQ, per germline. Deletions cut 4 bases from V and 8 bases from J, with 16 bases between. The CDR3 loop spans 14 amino acids. The CDR3 protein is CASSPGLTKDEQFF. The DNA read from the CDR3 is TGCGCCAGCAGCCCGGGACTGACAAAGGATGAG.

This clone occurred many times. The DNA ends 3 residues before the CDR3 does, and the rest of the CDR3 is filled in from the germline J gene. This chain uses TRBV2 with TRBJ1-1, with 8 bases aligning to TRBD1. With V trimmed by 5 bases and J by 3 bases, 5 bases remained unmatched. CDR1 is SNHLY, CDR2 FYNNEI, per germline. The CDR3 has 14 residues. The part of the CDR3 DNA that was read is TGTGCCAGCAGTTTGGACAGGGTGGACACTGAA. Protein product: CASSLDRVDTE. The whole CDR3 sequence is CASSLDRVDTEAFF. Supplemented by reference TRBV2 and TRBJ1-1, the full variable domain reads EPEVTQTPSHQVTQMGQEVILRCVPISNHLYFYWYRQILGQKVEFLVSFYNNEISEKSEIFDDQFSVERPDGSNFTLKIRSTKLEDSAMYFCASSLDRVDTEAFFGQGTRLTVV.

Incomplete CDR3 DNA: TGTGCCAGTAGATCTCGGTTCGAG. Its protein product is CASRSRFE. The entire CDR3 is CASRSRFEQYF. This chain connects TRBV19 to TRBJ2-7; D call uncertain. Read coverage stops 3 residues before the CDR3 terminus; the germline J gene supplies the remainder. Trimming removed 6 bases from V and 6 bases from J, with 9 bases in between. The CDR3 consists of 11 residues. In germline, CDR1 is LNHDA, CDR2 SQIVND (reference sequence).

Points on this clone: The CDR3 end is not reached by the read, which stops 3 residues before it; the germline J gene fills it in. The chain uses TRBV2 and TRBJ1-1; weak D call: TRBD1 (6 bases). Per the germline V gene, CDR1 is SNHLY and CDR2 is FYNNEI. This CDR3 region has 13 residues. CDR3 DNA, as far as it was read: TGTGCCAGCAGAGTGACCCGGGACATGTCG. It is translated as CASRVTRDMS. The entire CDR3 sequence reads CASRVTRDMSAFF.

This clone was counted ten times or more. From the germline J gene comes the end of the CDR3, since the read stops 3 residues before it. This chain uses TRBV7-3 with TRBJ2-2; D is possibly TRBD1 (5 bases). V was cut by 5 bases and J by 5 bases, with 21 bases left in between. The germline gives CDR1 SGHTA, CDR2 FQGTGA. CDR3 length: 17 amino acids. Incomplete CDR3 DNA: TGTGCCAGCAGCGCCCAGGAGTGGGGCAGGGAAACCGGGGAG. Translating it yields CASSAQEWGRETGE. The complete CDR3 sequence is CASSAQEWGRETGELFF.

Many counts were recorded for this clone. CDR3 DNA (partial): TGTGCCAGCAGCGGACAGGACAATCAGCCC. This codes for CASSGQDNQP. From start to end, the CDR3 is CASSGQDNQPQHF. This chain uses TRBV12-3 or TRBV12-4 with TRBJ1-5; 7 nucleotides match TRBD1. The CDR3 end lies 3 residues beyond the end of the read and is filled in from the germline J gene. V shed 6 bases and J 3 bases; nucleotides not matched to a gene: 2. There are 13 residues in the CDR3.

As concerns this clone: The sequence runs out 3 residues before the end of the CDR3; the remainder is reconstructed from the germline J gene. The rearrangement joins TRBV18 to TRBJ2-4; D assignment may be TRBD1 or TRBD2 (6 bases each). Germline V CDR1 and CDR2: KGHSH, LQKENI. This CDR3 contains 14 residues. The CDR3 region is CASSMEQGGGSQYF. Incomplete CDR3 DNA: TGTGCCAGCTCAATGGAACAGGGAGGTGGAAGT. The full variable domain, its missing parts supplied by reference TRBV18 and TRBJ2-4, is NAGVMQNPRHLVRRRGQEARLRCSPMKGHSHVYWYRQLPEEGLKFMVYLQKENIIDESGMPKERFSAEFPKEGPSILRIQQVVRGDSAAYFCASSMEQGGGSQYFGAGTRLSVL.

The sample holds many counts of this clone. CDR3 DNA, as far as it was read: TGTGCCAGCAGCCGAGGGGGCAAAGGCTACAATGAG. Translating gives CASSRGGKGYNE. The full CDR3 is CASSRGGKGYNEQFF. The chain carries TRBV5-5 and TRBJ2-1; 7 bases are shared with TRBD1. The read comes to an end 3 residues before the CDR3 does, leaving the germline J gene to fill in the end. The CDR3 sequence is 15 residues long. After removal of 4 bases from V and 3 bases from J, the junction contained 7 bases not matched to a gene. CDR1 is SGHKS, CDR2 YYEKEE, per germline (reference sequence).

This clone has only a few counts. The read halts 3 residues ahead of the CDR3 end, with the missing end drawn from the germline J gene. The chain combines TRBV2 with TRBJ2-2, with 9 bases lining up with TRBD2. Unmatched junction bases numbered 8, after V lost 6 bases and J lost 6 bases. Germline V CDR1 and CDR2: SNHLY, FYNNEI. This CDR3 is 15 amino acids long. This CDR3 reads CASRPGASGAGELFF. CDR3 DNA (partial): TGTGCCAGCAGGCCTGGGGCTAGCGGGGCCGGGGAG.

This clone was counted ten times or more. Coverage ceases 3 residues before the CDR3 finishes, and the germline J gene fills in the end. The J gene is TRBJ1-1, the V gene TRBV7-9; D is undetermined. Trimming left V 6 bases short and J 1 base short, with 6 bases between. Germline V gene data show CDR1 as SEHNR and CDR2 as FQNEAQ (reference sequence). The CDR3 is 12 amino acids. The part of the CDR3 DNA that was read is TGTGCCAGCAGTCCTAAGAACACTGAA. The encoded protein is CASSPKNTE. The full CDR3 protein reads CASSPKNTEAFF. The full variable domain, rest sourced from reference TRBV7-9 and TRBJ1-1, is DTGVSQNPRHKITKRGQNVTFRCDPISEHNRLYWYRQTLGQGPEFLTYFQNEAQLEKSRLLSDRFSAERPKGSFSTLEIQRTEQGDSAMYLCASSPKNTEAFFGQGTRLTVV.

In its sample, this clone was seen many times. The CDR3 end falls 3 residues outside the read, so it is completed with the germline J gene. The rearrangement uses TRBV20-1 and TRBJ2-3; a possible D gene is TRBD2 (6 bases). The V and J ends lost 8 bases and 2 bases respectively, with 17 bases between them. Per the germline V gene, CDR1 is DFQATT and CDR2 is SNEGSKA (reference sequence). This CDR3 spans 14 amino acids. The CDR3 region is CSLVGRTATDTQYF. The sequenced CDR3 bases are TGCAGTCTAGTAGGGAGGACTGCCACAGATACG.

This clone was counted at least ten times. Read data end 3 residues before the CDR3 end; the end is taken from the germline J gene. V usage is TRBV7-6 and J usage is TRBJ1-4, with a tentative D call TRBD1 (5 bases). The CDR3 is 13 amino acids. The germline V gene encodes CDR1 SGHVS and CDR2 FNYEAQ. The part of the CDR3 DNA that was read is TGTGCCAGCAGCTTAGGTCAGGGCTTAGAA. It encodes CASSLGQGLE. The whole CDR3 sequence is CASSLGQGLELFF.

This clone was counted many times. The CDR3 loop reads CASSSDRDQPQHF. The CDR3 bases that were read are TGTGCCAGCAGCTCGGACAGAGATCAGCCC. V usage is TRBV5-6 and J usage is TRBJ1-5, with D possibly matching TRBD1 (6 bases). The CDR3 end is not reached by the read, which stops 3 residues before it; the germline J gene fills it in. The CDR3 is 13 amino acids. CDR1 and CDR2 (germline): SGHDT, YYEEEE. The V end lost 3 bases, the J end lost 5 bases, and 9 bases lay between the germline ends.

Ten or more counts support this clone. The read falls 3 residues short of the CDR3 end, and the missing part is taken from the germline J gene. The rearrangement uses TRBV5-1 and TRBJ2-5, with D unresolved. Looked up from germline, CDR1 is SGHRS and CDR2 is YFSETQ. Between the trimmed V and J ends, which lost 0 bases and 2 bases, there was a span of 8 bases. This CDR3 comprises 14 residues. The CDR3 loop is CASSLGQHQETQYF. Incomplete CDR3 DNA: TGCGCCAGCAGCTTGGGCCAACATCAAGAGACC. The variable domain in full, completed from reference TRBV5-1 and TRBJ2-5, reads KAGVTQTPRYLIKTRGQQVTLSCSPISGHRSVSWYQQTPGQGLQFLFEYFSETQRNKGNFPGRFSGRQFSNSRSEMNVSTLELGDSALYLCASSLGQHQETQYFGPGTRLLVL.

This clone appeared many times. The read falls 3 residues short of the CDR3 end, and the missing part is taken from the germline J gene. V is TRBV28 and J is TRBJ1-1; possibly TRBD1 for D (6 bases). The V end lost 6 bases, the J end lost 1 base, and 18 bases lay between the germline ends. Germline lookup yields CDR1 MDHEN and CDR2 SYDVKM. The CDR3 covers 16 residues. The CDR3 reads CASSRKWDTKNTEAFF. The part of the CDR3 DNA that was read is TGTGCCAGCAGCCGTAAGTGGGACACCAAGAACACTGAA.

This clone has at least ten counts. The read gets to within 3 residues of the CDR3 end, and the germline J gene fills in the rest. This chain links TRBV7-3 with TRBJ2-2, with a weak D call TRBD2 (7 bases). From germline, CDR1 is SGHTA and CDR2 FQGTGA. The length of the CDR3 is 16 residues. Trimming stripped 1 base from V and 4 bases from J, with 13 bases between. Partial CDR3 DNA: TGTGCCAGCAGCTTAAATTCGGGGGGCAGCACCGGGGAG. It is translated as CASSLNSGGSTGE. The whole CDR3 protein reads CASSLNSGGSTGELFF.

With regard to this clone: The DNA ends 3 residues before the CDR3 does, and the rest of the CDR3 is filled in from the germline J gene. The V and J genes are TRBV6-1 and TRBJ2-4; a possible D gene is TRBD2 (5 bases). Germline loops: CDR1 MNHNS, CDR2 SASEGT. This CDR3 contains 14 residues. The CDR3 loop is CASSEGTVYYGQYF. The part of the CDR3 DNA that was read is TGTGCCAGCAGTGAAGGGACTGTTTACTATGGT.

This clone was seen many times. The sequenced part of the CDR3 DNA is TGTGCCAGCAGTTTAGCCAGAGTCTACGAG. As protein: CASSLARVYE. The complete CDR3 reads CASSLARVYEQYF. The genes are TRBV28 and TRBJ2-7; D gene uncertain. The sequenced fragment ends 3 residues before the CDR3 boundary, so the rest is inferred from the germline J gene. From germline, CDR1 is MDHEN and CDR2 SYDVKM. V was pared by 2 bases and J by 3 bases, with 8 bases between. The length of the CDR3 is 13 residues.

This clone was counted at least ten times. The observed sequence ends 3 residues before the CDR3 terminus, with the missing tail filled in from the germline J gene. The chain combines TRBV2 with TRBJ2-7; 8 nucleotides line up with TRBD1. The J segment lost 6 bases and the V segment lost 7 bases, leaving 8 bases of the junction unmatched. The CDR3 has 13 amino acids. Per the germline V gene, CDR1 is SNHLY and CDR2 is FYNNEI. The sequenced CDR3 bases are TGTGCCAGCAAGAGGACAGGGCTGGGCGAG. Translation gives CASKRTGLGE. The CDR3 in its entirety is CASKRTGLGEQYF.

The sample holds a few counts of this clone. The CDR3 goes on 3 residues after the read ends, and that part is filled in from the germline J gene. V and J are TRBV20-1 and TRBJ2-7, with D uncertain. Germline V lookup: CDR1 DFQATT, CDR2 SNEGSKA (reference sequence). The V end lost 6 bases, the J end lost 3 bases, and 12 bases lay between the germline ends. The CDR3 spans 12 residues. The CDR3 loop reads CSATTEYYEQYF. CDR3 bases read: TGCAGTGCCACAACAGAATACTACGAG.

A few counts support this clone. The observed sequence ends 3 residues before the CDR3 terminus, with the missing tail filled in from the germline J gene. The V call is TRBV2, the J call TRBJ2-7, with a possible D match to TRBD2 (6 bases). The CDR3 sequence is 15 residues long. Germline CDR1 SNHLY, CDR2 FYNNEI. Trimming left V 6 bases short and J 0 bases short, with 15 bases between. The CDR3 sequence: CASRRISGSSYEQYF. The DNA read from the CDR3 is TGTGCCAGCAGGCGGATTAGCGGTAGCTCCTACGAG.